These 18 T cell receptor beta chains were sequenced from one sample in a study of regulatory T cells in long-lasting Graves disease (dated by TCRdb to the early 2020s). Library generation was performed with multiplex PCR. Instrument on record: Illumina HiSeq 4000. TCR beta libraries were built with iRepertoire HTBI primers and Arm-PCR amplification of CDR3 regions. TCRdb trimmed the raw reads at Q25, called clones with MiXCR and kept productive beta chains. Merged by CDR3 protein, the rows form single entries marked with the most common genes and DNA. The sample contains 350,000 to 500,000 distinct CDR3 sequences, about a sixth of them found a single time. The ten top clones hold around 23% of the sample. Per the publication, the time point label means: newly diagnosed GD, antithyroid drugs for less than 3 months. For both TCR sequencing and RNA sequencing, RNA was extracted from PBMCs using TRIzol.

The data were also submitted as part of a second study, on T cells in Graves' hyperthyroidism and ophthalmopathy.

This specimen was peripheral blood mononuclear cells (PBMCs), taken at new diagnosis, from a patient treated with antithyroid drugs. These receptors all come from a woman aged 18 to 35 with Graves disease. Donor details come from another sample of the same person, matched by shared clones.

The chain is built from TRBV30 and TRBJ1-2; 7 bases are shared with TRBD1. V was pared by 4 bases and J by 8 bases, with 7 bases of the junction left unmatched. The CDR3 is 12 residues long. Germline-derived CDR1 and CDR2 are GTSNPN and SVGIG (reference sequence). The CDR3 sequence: CAWTEGAGGYTF. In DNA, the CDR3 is TGTGCCTGGACCGAGGGGGCGGGCGGCTACACCTTC. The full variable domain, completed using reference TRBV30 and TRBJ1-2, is SQTIHQWPATLVQPVGSPLSLECTVEGTSNPNLYWYRQAAGRGLQLLFYSVGIGQISSEVPQNLSASRPQDRQFILSSKKLLLSDSGFYLCAWTEGAGGYTFGSGTRLTVV.

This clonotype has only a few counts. Here the CDR3 reads CASSFRGPSYNEQFF. In nucleotides, the CDR3 is TGTGCCAGCAGTTTCAGGGGGCCCTCCTACAATGAGCAGTTCTTC. The rearrangement uses TRBV12-3 or TRBV12-4 and TRBJ2-1; 8 bases agree with TRBD1. This CDR3 has 15 residues. The ends lost 3 bases at V and 0 bases at J; junction bases unmatched: 1.

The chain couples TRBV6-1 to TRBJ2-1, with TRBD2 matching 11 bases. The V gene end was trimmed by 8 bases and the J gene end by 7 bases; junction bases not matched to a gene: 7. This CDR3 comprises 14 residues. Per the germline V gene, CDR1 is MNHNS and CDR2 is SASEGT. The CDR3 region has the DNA TGTGCCAGCCTTGGGACTAGCGGTTTAAATGAGCAGTTCTTC. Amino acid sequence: CASLGTSGLNEQFF.

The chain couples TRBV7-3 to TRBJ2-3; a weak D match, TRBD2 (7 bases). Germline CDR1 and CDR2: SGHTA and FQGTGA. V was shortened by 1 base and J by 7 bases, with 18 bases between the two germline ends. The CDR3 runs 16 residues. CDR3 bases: TGTGCCAGCAGCTTAAAATTAGCTCTCGGGGGGCATACGCAGTATTTT. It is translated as CASSLKLALGGHTQYF.

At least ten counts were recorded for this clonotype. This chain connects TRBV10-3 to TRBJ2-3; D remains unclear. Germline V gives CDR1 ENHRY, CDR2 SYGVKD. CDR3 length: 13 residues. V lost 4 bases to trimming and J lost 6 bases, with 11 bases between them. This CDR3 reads CAISAGDGDTQYF. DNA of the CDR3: TGTGCCATCAGTGCTGGCGACGGGGATACGCAGTATTTT.

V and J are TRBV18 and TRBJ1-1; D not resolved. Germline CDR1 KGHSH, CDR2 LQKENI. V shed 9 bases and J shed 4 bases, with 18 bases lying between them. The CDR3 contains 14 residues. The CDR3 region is CASSNPTRSTEAFF. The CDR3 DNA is TGTGCCAGTTCTAATCCGACAAGAAGCACTGAAGCTTTCTTT.

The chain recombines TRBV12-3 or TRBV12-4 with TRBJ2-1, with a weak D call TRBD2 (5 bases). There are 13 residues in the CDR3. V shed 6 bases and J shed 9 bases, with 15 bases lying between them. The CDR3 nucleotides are TGTGCCAGCAGGGAGGAAGGTCCCGCTGAGCAGTTCTTC. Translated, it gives CASREEGPAEQFF.

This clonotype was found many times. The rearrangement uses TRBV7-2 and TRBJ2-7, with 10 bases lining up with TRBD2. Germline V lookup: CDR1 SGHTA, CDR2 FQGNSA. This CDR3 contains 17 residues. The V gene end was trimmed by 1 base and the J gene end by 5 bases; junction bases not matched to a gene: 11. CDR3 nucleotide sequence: TGTGCCAGCAGCTTAGATCGTTGGGCTAGCGGGAGAGACGAGCAGTACTTC. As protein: CASSLDRWASGRDEQYF.

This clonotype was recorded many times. DNA of the CDR3: TGTGCCAGCAGCTCGACAGGGGTCACAGATACGCAGTATTTT. This encodes CASSSTGVTDTQYF. The gene calls are TRBV5-6 and TRBJ2-3, with TRBD1 matching 8 bases. V lost 3 bases to trimming and J lost 2 bases; unmatched junction nucleotides: 2. The germline gives CDR1 SGHDT, CDR2 YYEEEE. The length of the CDR3 is 14 residues. Looking up the rest from reference TRBV5-6 and TRBJ2-3 gives the full variable domain: DAGVTQSPTHLIKTRGQQVTLRCSPKSGHDTVSWYQQALGQGPQFIFQYYEEEERQRGNFPDRFSGHQFPNYSSELNVNALLLGDSALYLCASSSTGVTDTQYFGPGTRLTVL.

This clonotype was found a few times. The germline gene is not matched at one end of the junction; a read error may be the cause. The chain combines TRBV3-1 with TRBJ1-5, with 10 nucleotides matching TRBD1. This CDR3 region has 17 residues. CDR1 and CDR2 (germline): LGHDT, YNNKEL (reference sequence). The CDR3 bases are TGTGCCAGCAGCTACTCTTGGACAGGGGGGGACAATAAGCCCCAGCATTTT. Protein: CASSYSWTGGDNKPQHF.

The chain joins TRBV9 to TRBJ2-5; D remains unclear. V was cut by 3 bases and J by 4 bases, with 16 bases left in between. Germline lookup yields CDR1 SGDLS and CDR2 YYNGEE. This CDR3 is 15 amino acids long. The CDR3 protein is CASSAAPNARETQYF. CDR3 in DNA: TGTGCCAGCAGCGCAGCCCCGAACGCGCGAGAGACCCAGTACTTC.

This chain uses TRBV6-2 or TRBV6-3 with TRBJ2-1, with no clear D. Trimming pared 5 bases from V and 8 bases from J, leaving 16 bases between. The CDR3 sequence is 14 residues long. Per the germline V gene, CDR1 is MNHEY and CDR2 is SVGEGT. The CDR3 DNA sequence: TGTGCCAGCAGTCGCGGACCGGCCGCGGATGAGCAGTTCTTC. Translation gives CASSRGPAADEQFF.

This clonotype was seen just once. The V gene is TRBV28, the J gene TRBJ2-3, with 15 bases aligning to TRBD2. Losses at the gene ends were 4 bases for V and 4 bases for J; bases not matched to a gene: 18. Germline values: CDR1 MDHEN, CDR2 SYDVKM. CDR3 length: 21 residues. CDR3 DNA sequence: TGTGCCAGCAGTTCAGATTACGGGACTAGCGGGAGGCCTTACCTCCCAGATACGCAGTATTTT. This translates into CASSSDYGTSGRPYLPDTQYF.

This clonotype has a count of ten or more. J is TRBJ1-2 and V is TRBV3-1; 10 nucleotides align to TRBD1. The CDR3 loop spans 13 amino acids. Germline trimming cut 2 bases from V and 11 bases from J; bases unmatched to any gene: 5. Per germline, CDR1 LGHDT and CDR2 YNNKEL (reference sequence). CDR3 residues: CASSQTGTGAYTF. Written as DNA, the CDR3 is TGTGCCAGCAGCCAAACCGGGACAGGGGCGTACACCTTC.

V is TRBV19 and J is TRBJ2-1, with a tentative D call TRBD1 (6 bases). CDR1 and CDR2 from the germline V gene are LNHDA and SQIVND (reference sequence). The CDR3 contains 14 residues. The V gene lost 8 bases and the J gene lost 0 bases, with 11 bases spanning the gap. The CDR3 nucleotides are TGTGCCAGTGGACAGTTGAGCTCCTACAATGAGCAGTTCTTC. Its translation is CASGQLSSYNEQFF.

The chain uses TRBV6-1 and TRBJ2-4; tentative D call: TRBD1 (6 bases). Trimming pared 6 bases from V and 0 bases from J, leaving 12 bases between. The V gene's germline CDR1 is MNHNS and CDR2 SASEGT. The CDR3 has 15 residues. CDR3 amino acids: CASRTGTLAKNIQYF. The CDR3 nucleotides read TGTGCCAGCAGGACGGGGACACTAGCCAAAAACATTCAGTACTTC.

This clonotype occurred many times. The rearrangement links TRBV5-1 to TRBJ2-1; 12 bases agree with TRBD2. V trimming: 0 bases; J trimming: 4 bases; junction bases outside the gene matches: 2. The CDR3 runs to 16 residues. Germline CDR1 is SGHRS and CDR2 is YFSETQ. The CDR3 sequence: CASSLALAGGYNEQFF. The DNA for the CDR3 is TGCGCCAGCAGCTTGGCGCTAGCGGGGGGGTACAATGAGCAGTTCTTC.

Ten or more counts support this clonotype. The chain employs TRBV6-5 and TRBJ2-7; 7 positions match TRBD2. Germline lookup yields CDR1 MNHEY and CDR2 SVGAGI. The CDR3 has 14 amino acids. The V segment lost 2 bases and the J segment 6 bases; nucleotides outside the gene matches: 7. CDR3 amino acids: CASSYPERDREQYF. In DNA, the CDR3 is TGTGCCAGCAGTTACCCGGAGCGGGATCGCGAGCAGTACTTC.